This T cell receptor (beta chain) comes out of a study of blood T cell repertoires in COVID-19. Across the whole study: The study drew acute and convalescent COVID-19 samples from the United States, Italy and Spain. T cells, B-cell-depleted T cells, or PBMCs supplied cDNA or gDNA.

Authors' data handling: Reference gene primers were amplified, and this amplification served to estimate nucleated cell counts. Sequenced by immunoSEQ multiplex PCR; TCRdb stores in-frame clones only, minus some. The V and J calls and the clone size are those of that table, but D and trimming were determined from the DNA. Among about 190,000 clones listed, roughly 89% were seen once. The CDR3 covers 15 residues. CDR1 MDHEN and CDR2 SYDVKM come from the germline V gene. Trimming pared 6 bases from V and 8 bases from J, leaving 17 bases between. Sequencing used peripheral blood. This rearrangement joins TRBV28 to TRBJ1-6; possible D gene TRBD1, 6 bases. The origin of this receptor is a man aged 45-65 years with acute or convalescent COVID-19. CDR3 protein: CASSTTPGADSPLHF. CDR3 bases: TGTGCCAGCAGCACGACCCCAGGGGCAGATTCACCCCTCCACTTT.